This TCR beta chain was found in a study of Graves' ophthalmopathy and Graves' hyperthyroidism listed by TCRdb under 2018. In the study overall: Hyperthyroidism was considered stable if no progression to ophthalmopathy occurred within 18 months of follow-up. An independent validation cohort was composed of fewer than 20 hyperthyroidism patients and 15 to 17 patients who later progressed from hyperthyroidism to ophthalmopathy. In total, some 140 blood samples were TCR-sequenced: some 43 ophthalmopathy, some 75 hyperthyroidism and 17 hyperthyroidism-to-ophthalmopathy patients. The study used signatures of the TCR beta repertoire to tell Graves' ophthalmopathy apart from Graves' hyperthyroidism and to predict which patients would progress to ophthalmopathy. In about six hyperthyroidism patients, T-cell repertoires of thyroid tissue and blood were compared. After sampling, hyperthyroidism patients received methimazole starting at 30 mg daily, and ophthalmopathy patients received high-dose intravenous methylprednisolone. To explore V-J signatures that separate ophthalmopathy from hyperthyroidism, a discovery set of approximately 100 patients was enrolled, consisting of approximately 45 with ophthalmopathy and approximately 60 with stable hyperthyroidism. Here is what the overall study found, with its caveats: Sample size was not statistically predetermined, and group allocation was not concealed from the investigators. Ophthalmopathy was separated from stable hyperthyroidism by the 13-signature model with around 88% sensitivity and approximately 84% specificity in cross-validation and with 80%/75% in the test set. Most of the expanded thyroid clonotypes with a frequency above 0.001 were also detected in blood, and it was suggested that the thyroid immune response may be reflected by blood repertoires. In validation, the model predicted ophthalmopathy progression with nearly 71% sensitivity and about 73% specificity; roughly eleven predicted patients were CT-confirmed with GO in a median of about 7.1 months.

For repertoire sequencing, TCR beta CDR3 regions were amplified from RNA transcripts. The first round of RT-PCR was done with HTBI primers and the Qiagen OneStep RT-PCR kit, and was followed by a second round of multiplex PCR, then size selection and purification. Libraries were sequenced paired-end with 100 bp reads on an Illumina HiSeq2000. As for how the authors treated the data: Reads were processed with SOAPnuke, discarding reads with adapters, uncalled bases, mean Phred below 15, or no exact constant-primer or identifier match. COPE v1.2.5 was used to merge the high-quality paired reads. Each unique nucleotide sequence was defined as a clonotype, and clonotypes were aligned to IMGT TRB V, D and J references with MiTCR v1.1. The analysis was limited to V-J combinations with a frequency above 0.0001, which together covered 98% to 99.2% of repertoires. A TCR clonal expansion and chaos score per V-J combination was defined as the ratio of F50 clonal expansion to chaos observed in the TCRdist matrix. Welch's t-statistics and random forest were used to reduce features to over ten V-J combinations, which were fed into a naive Bayes classifier. The similarity between thyroid and blood repertoires was quantified using the Morisita-Horn index. TCRdb cleaned the public reads at Q25 with fastp, built clones with MiXCR and kept in-frame beta chains. Rows matching on CDR3 protein sequence are summarized as one entry with the most common DNA and genes. The V and J calls, along with clone size, are taken from TCRdb and not from the paper's own processing. In all, the sample holds about 1.2 million distinct CDR3 sequences, and about two fifths of those were seen once. Together, the top ten hold roughly 10% of the sample.

This clonotype was seen at least ten times. Its binding antigen is unknown. It has no much larger one-base neighbor in the sample; base qualities were not kept. The hyperthyroidism patients were 18 to 65 years old and newly diagnosed, with a disease duration of less than 2 months. Patients were excluded if they had other autoimmune diseases, uncontrolled infections, pregnancy or lactation. Clinical symptoms, serum thyroxine, TRAb, thyroid ultrasound and orbital computed tomography formed the basis of the diagnosis. Trizol reagent was used to extract the total RNA, and its quality was then checked on an Agilent 2100 Bioanalyzer. Via the germline V gene, CDR1 is SGHAT and CDR2 FQNNGV. The CDR3 has 14 amino acids, counting the end cysteine and phenylalanine. Only CDR3 DNA remains: 42 bases, in frame from the first base. V and J are truncated by 3 bases and 7 bases respectively, leaving an intervening sequence of 15 bases.

The sequence joins TRBV11-2 to TRBJ1-2, and the D gene may be TRBD1, 6 bases matching. Specimen: peripheral blood or thyroid tissue (not recorded which). This sequence was found in an adult man with Graves' hyperthyroidism. Read as DNA, the sequence is TGTGCCAGCAGCTTGGCCAACAGGGAGGGTGGCTACACCTTC. Translated, this gives CASSLANREGGYTF.